This T cell receptor (beta chain) was found in a study of Graves' ophthalmopathy and Graves' hyperthyroidism. Amplification from RNA transcripts yielded the TCR beta CDR3 regions. Second-round multiplex PCR came after first-round RT-PCR with HTBI primers. TCRdb re-called the multiplex PCR reads through MiXCR, storing one row per CDR3 protein. The sample carries approximately 210,000 distinct CDR3 sequences, just under 30% recorded once. CDR3 size: 14 residues. From germline, CDR1 is SGHRS and CDR2 YFSETQ. Deletions cut 3 bases from V and 2 bases from J, with 11 bases between. This clonotype was found many times.

Sequencing used peripheral blood. The TCR comes from a man aged 50-60 years with Graves' ophthalmopathy. This sequence joins TRBV5-1 and TRBJ2-5; D assignment may be TRBD1 or TRBD2 (6 bases each). The DNA of the CDR3 is TGCGCCAGCAGCTCCGGAGGGGGGCAAGAGACCCAGTACTTC. It yields the protein CASSSGGGQETQYF.